One and the same sample provided the 4 T cell receptor beta chains below, sequenced in a study of T cell responses to AZD1222 COVID-19 vaccine. Profiling relied on immunoSEQ multiplex PCR, and the TCRdb table lists in-frame clones only, not all of them. The profile shows roughly 67,000 clones, roughly 90% of them singletons. Sequencing used peripheral blood, obtained on day 0 of AZD1222 vaccination. These receptors were obtained from an adult in good health.

This clone has a single count. V and J are TRBV19 and TRBJ1-1; D not certain. This CDR3 region has 14 residues. Germline V gene sequence: CDR1 LNHDA, CDR2 SQIVND (reference sequence). V lost 4 bases and J 1 base, leaving 10 bases between the germline ends. CDR3: CASSTDGSNTEAFF. CDR3 DNA sequence: TGTGCCAGTAGTACGGACGGATCGAACACTGAAGCTTTCTTT.

This clone was detected once. V and J are TRBV6-1 and TRBJ2-7; D is perhaps TRBD1 (5 bases). The CDR3 runs to 15 residues. V lost 0 bases and J lost 2, with 11 bases in between. Germline V lookup: CDR1 MNHNS, CDR2 SASEGT. CDR3 in DNA: TGTGCCAGCAGTGAAGCGTTGACAGCTCCCTACGAGCAGTACTTC. Protein product: CASSEALTAPYEQYF.

The chain employs TRBV4-1 and TRBJ1-2; 7 bases line up with TRBD1. Germline V gene lookup returns CDR1 MGHRA and CDR2 YSYEKL. This CDR3 comprises 19 residues. V dropped 5 bases and J dropped 5; count of bases not matched to a gene: 23. CDR3 loop: CASSFEGSGQPLSLYGYTF. CDR3 sequence (DNA): TGCGCCAGCAGCTTTGAGGGGTCGGGACAGCCCCTTTCTTTATATGGCTACACCTTC.

The count of this clone is one. This sequence joins TRBV10-2 and TRBJ2-2; TRBD2 matches 8 bases. Germline assignment: CDR1 WSHSY and CDR2 SAAADI. The CDR3 is 14 residues long. The V segment lost 7 bases and the J segment 2 bases; nucleotides outside the gene matches: 3. CDR3 residues: CASIRGGNTGELFF. Written as DNA, the CDR3 is TGCGCCAGCATCCGGGGGGGAAACACCGGGGAGCTGTTTTTT.